Below are 15 T cell receptor beta chains sequenced from a single sample in a study of blood T cells in healthy people across ages. A second 7 to 11 cycle PCR used barcoded and J-beta primers. TCRdb analysed the 5' RACE reads with MiXCR anew, one entry per CDR3 protein. The sample has 630,000 or so distinct CDR3 sequences, roughly 30% seen once; the top ten hold over 15%. Material: blood. The origin of the receptors is a woman older than 75 in good health.

V and J are TRBV9 and TRBJ2-3; D not certain. The CDR3 contains 15 residues. The germline V gene has CDR1 SGDLS and CDR2 YYNGEE. V was clipped by 0 bases and J by 2 bases, with 10 bases between them. CDR3 loop: CASSVDGASTDTQYF. For the CDR3, the DNA is TGTGCCAGCAGCGTAGATGGCGCGTCCACAGATACGCAGTATTTT.

This chain connects TRBV12-3 or TRBV12-4 to TRBJ2-7, with 7 bases that match TRBD2. Unmatched junction bases numbered 12, after V lost 6 bases and J lost 4 bases. The CDR3 runs 15 residues. The CDR3 DNA is TGTGCCAGCAGCCAGACCCCCGGGAGGAATTACGAGCAGTACTTC. Translated: CASSQTPGRNYEQYF.

The gene calls are TRBV2 and TRBJ2-2; D is ambiguous. V gave up 4 bases and J gave up 1 base, with 10 bases separating them. Germline V gives CDR1 SNHLY, CDR2 FYNNEI. There are 15 residues in the CDR3. CDR3 bases: TGTGCCAGCAGTGTAAACAGTTTGAACACCGGGGAGCTGTTTTTT. It yields the protein CASSVNSLNTGELFF. Using reference TRBV2 and TRBJ2-2 for the parts outside the CDR3, the full variable domain is EPEVTQTPSHQVTQMGQEVILRCVPISNHLYFYWYRQILGQKVEFLVSFYNNEISEKSEIFDDQFSVERPDGSNFTLKIRSTKLEDSAMYFCASSVNSLNTGELFFGEGSRLTVL.

This clonotype was observed many times. The chain uses TRBV7-2 and TRBJ1-5; 7 nucleotides line up with TRBD1. This CDR3 spans 14 amino acids. CDR1 SGHTA and CDR2 FQGNSA come from the germline V gene. The V segment lost 5 bases and the J segment 1 base; nucleotides outside the gene matches: 2. DNA for the CDR3: TGTGCCAGCAGCGTACAGGGGAGCAATCAGCCCCAGCATTTT. Amino acid sequence: CASSVQGSNQPQHF.

A note on this clonotype: A read error may be the cause here, since a much bigger clone is one base away. CDR3 region: CASSHGMGRNSSQPQHF. In nucleotides, the CDR3 is TGTGCCAGCAGCCACGGGATGGGGAGGAATAGCAGTCAGCCCCAGCATTTT. V and J are TRBV3-1 and TRBJ1-5; D unresolved. Germline V gene data show CDR1 as LGHDT and CDR2 as YNNKEL (reference sequence). This CDR3 is built from 17 residues.

This clonotype occurred many times. The chain joins TRBV27 to TRBJ1-2; unclear D gene. CDR3 length equals 15 residues. Looked up from germline, CDR1 is MNHEY and CDR2 is SMNVEV (reference sequence). V dropped 0 bases and J dropped 3 bases, with 11 bases sitting between them. CDR3: CASSLSASPDYGYTF. In DNA form, the CDR3 reads TGTGCCAGCAGTTTATCGGCCTCTCCAGACTATGGCTACACCTTC.

The chain couples TRBV20-1 to TRBJ2-4, with D perhaps matching TRBD1 (6 bases). The DNA end lines up better with TRBJ2-5; the J call may be wrong. Germline CDR1 DFQATT, CDR2 SNEGSKA (reference sequence). The CDR3 consists of 15 residues. The CDR3, as DNA: TGCAGTGCTAGAGATCTACAGGGTTCAGCTGAGACCCAGTACTTC. Amino acid sequence: CSARDLQGSAETQYF.

This clonotype was recorded many times. The V gene is TRBV6-6, the J gene TRBJ1-6, with D possibly TRBD1 on 5 matching bases. V was pared by 7 bases and J by 0 bases, with 10 bases between. There are 15 residues in the CDR3. Germline-derived CDR1 and CDR2 are MNHNY and SVGAGI (reference sequence). The CDR3 is CASTRQSSYNSPLHF. DNA of the CDR3: TGTGCCAGCACTCGACAGAGCTCCTATAATTCACCCCTCCACTTT.

The genes are TRBV20-1 and TRBJ2-1; no definite D call. The CDR3 covers 12 residues. The germline gives CDR1 DFQATT, CDR2 SNEGSKA (reference sequence). CDR3 amino acids: CRVGTTYNEQFF. The DNA of the CDR3 is TGCAGGGTTGGTACAACTTACAATGAGCAGTTCTTC.

In this sample, this clonotype turned up a few times. A much larger clone sits a single nucleotide away, making a read error possible. This chain connects TRBV7-9 to TRBJ2-1, with D maybe TRBD2 (5 bases). This CDR3 has 13 residues. With 6 bases removed from V and 7 bases from J, the gap between germline ends came to 13 bases. Germline values: CDR1 SEHNR, CDR2 FQNEAQ (reference sequence). The CDR3 DNA reads TGTGCCAGCAGTGCTCGGACGGGGAATGAGCAGTTCTTC. Its protein is CASSARTGNEQFF.

This clonotype was recorded at least ten times. V is TRBV10-3 and J is TRBJ2-7, with TRBD1 matching 10 bases. The germline gives CDR1 ENHRY, CDR2 SYGVKD. J was trimmed by 3 bases and V by 10 bases; bases with no gene match: 9. The CDR3 sequence is 14 residues long. The CDR3 coding sequence is TGTGCCAGTTGTCGGGACAGGGGCGTCTACGAGCAGTACTTC. Translating gives CASCRDRGVYEQYF.

On this clonotype itself: One end of the junction is discordant with germline, which a read error may explain. The chain couples TRBV7-6 to TRBJ2-7; 8 bases agree with TRBD1. This CDR3 contains 16 residues. Germline V gives CDR1 SGHVS, CDR2 FNYEAQ. In DNA form, the CDR3 reads TGTGCCAGCAGCTCGAGGACAGGGATTCGCTCCTACGAGCAGTATTTC. This translates into CASSSRTGIRSYEQYF.

This clonotype was counted ten times or more. The chain uses TRBV24-1 and TRBJ2-5; D is perhaps TRBD2 (6 bases). The germline CDR1 and CDR2 sequences are KGHDR and SFDVKD. The CDR3 runs 15 residues. V was pared by 4 bases and J by 1 base, with 12 bases between. This CDR3 is CATSDRRGSQETQYF. CDR3 sequence (DNA): TGTGCCACCAGTGACCGGCGGGGATCCCAAGAGACCCAGTACTTC.

Worth noting for this clonotype: This may stem from a read error, because a much larger clone lies one nucleotide away. V is TRBV4-2 and J is TRBJ1-4; no clear D gene. V gave up 0 bases and J gave up 14 bases, with 28 bases separating them. Looked up from germline, CDR1 is LGHNA and CDR2 is YNFKEQ. This CDR3 has 18 residues. CDR3 region: CASSQERIDWQPPRRLFF. Here the CDR3 DNA reads TGTGCCAGCAGCCAAGAAAGGATAGATTGGCAGCCTCCCCGGCGGCTGTTTTTT.

There are many counts of this clonotype. CDR3 residues: CASTSAGPGEQYF. The CDR3, as DNA: TGTGCCAGCACCTCCGCAGGGCCAGGCGAGCAGTACTTC. The chain employs TRBV2 and TRBJ2-7; D perhaps matches TRBD1 (5 bases). V was clipped by 7 bases and J by 6 bases, with 16 bases between them. The germline V gene has CDR1 SNHLY and CDR2 FYNNEI. This CDR3 is 13 amino acids long.